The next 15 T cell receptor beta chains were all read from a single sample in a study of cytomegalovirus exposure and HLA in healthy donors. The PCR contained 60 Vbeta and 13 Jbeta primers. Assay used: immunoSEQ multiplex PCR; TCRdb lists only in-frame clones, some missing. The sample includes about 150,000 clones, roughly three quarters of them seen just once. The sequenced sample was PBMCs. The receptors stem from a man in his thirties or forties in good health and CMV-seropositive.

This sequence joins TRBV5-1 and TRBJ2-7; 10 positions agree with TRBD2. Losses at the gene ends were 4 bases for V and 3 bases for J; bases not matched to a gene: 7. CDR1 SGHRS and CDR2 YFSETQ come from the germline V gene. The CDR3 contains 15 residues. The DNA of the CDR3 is TGCGCCAGCAGCCCTCTAGCGGGAGAAGGCTACGAGCAGTACTTC. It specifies CASSPLAGEGYEQYF.

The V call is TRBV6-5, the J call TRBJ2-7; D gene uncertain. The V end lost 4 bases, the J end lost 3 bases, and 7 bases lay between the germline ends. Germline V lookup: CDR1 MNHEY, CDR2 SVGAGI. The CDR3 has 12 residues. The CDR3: CASSSRIYEQYF. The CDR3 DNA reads TGTGCCAGCAGTTCCAGGATCTACGAGCAGTACTTC.

The CDR3 coding sequence is TGTGCCAGCGGCGACTGTGAGCAGTTCTTC. Protein sequence: CASGDCEQFF. This chain connects TRBV9 to TRBJ2-1; D is uncertain. CDR3 length: 10 amino acids. The V end was cut by 7 bases, the J end by 9 bases, with 8 bases between. The V gene's germline CDR1 is SGDLS and CDR2 YYNGEE.

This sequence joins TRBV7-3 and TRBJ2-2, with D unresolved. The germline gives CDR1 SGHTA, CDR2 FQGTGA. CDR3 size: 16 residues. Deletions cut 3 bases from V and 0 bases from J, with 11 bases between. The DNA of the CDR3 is TGTGCCAGCAGCTTGGGCCCTCCCGCGAACACCGGGGAGCTGTTTTTT. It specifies CASSLGPPANTGELFF.

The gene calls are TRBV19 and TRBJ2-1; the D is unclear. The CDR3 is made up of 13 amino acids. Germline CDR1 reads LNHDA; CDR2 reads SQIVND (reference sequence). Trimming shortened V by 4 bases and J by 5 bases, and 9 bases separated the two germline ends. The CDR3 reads CASSTRRNNEQFF. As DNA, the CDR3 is TGTGCCAGTAGTACAAGGCGGAACAATGAGCAGTTCTTC.

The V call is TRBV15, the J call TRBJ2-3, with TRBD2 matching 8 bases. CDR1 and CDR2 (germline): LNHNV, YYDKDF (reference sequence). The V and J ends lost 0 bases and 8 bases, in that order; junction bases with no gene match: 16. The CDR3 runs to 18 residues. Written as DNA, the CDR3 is TGTGCCACCAGCAGAGATCTGGGGACTAGTTTGAACTTCGGTACGCAGTATTTT. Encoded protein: CATSRDLGTSLNFGTQYF.

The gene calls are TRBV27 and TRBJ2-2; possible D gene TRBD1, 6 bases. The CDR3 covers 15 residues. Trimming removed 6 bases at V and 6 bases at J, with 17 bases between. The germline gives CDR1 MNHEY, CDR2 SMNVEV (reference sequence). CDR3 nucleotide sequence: TGTGCCAGCAGGACATTCGAACAGGGATCCGGGGAGCTGTTTTTT. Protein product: CASRTFEQGSGELFF.

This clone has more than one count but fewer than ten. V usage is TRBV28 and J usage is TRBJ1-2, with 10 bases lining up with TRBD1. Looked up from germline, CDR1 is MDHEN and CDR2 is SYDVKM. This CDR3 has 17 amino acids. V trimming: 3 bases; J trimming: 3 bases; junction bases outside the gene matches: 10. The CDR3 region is CASSLVGTGAYHYGYTF. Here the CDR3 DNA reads TGTGCCAGCAGTTTGGTAGGGACAGGGGCGTACCACTATGGCTACACCTTC.

The CDR3 DNA reads TGTGCCAGCAGCTTGGCCTCCGGGACAGGGCAGGAGACCCAGTACTTC. Translation: CASSLASGTGQETQYF. The genes are TRBV5-5 and TRBJ2-5; TRBD1 matches at 9 bases. The germline CDR1 and CDR2 sequences are SGHKS and YYEKEE (reference sequence). This CDR3 comprises 16 residues. Trimming at V came to 0 bases and at J to 5 bases, leaving 8 bases not matched to a gene.

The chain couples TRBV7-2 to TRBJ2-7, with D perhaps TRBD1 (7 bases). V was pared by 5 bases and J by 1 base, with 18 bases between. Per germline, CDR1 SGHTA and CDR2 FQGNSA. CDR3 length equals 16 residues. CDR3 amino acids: CASSPAGQTPSYEQYF. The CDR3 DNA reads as TGTGCCAGCAGCCCCGCGGGACAGACCCCTTCCTACGAGCAGTACTTC. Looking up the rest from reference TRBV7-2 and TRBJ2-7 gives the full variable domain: GAGVSQSPSNKVTEKGKDVELRCDPISGHTALYWYRQSLGQGLEFLIYFQGNSAPDKSGLPSDRFSAERTGGSVSTLTIQRTQQEDSAVYLCASSPAGQTPSYEQYFGPGTRLTVT.

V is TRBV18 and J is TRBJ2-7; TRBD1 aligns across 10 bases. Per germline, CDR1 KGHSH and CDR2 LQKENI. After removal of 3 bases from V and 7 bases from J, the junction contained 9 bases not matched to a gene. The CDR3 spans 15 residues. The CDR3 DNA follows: TGTGCCAGCTCACCGCGACAGGGGGCCGGGAGGGAGCAGTACTTC. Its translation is CASSPRQGAGREQYF.

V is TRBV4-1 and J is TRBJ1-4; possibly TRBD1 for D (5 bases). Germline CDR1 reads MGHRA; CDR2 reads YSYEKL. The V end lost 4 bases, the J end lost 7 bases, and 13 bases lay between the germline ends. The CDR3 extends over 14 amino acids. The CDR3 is CASSLPGTPEKLFF. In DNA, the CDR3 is TGCGCCAGCAGCCTTCCCGGGACTCCTGAAAAACTGTTTTTT.

This CDR3 is CAISGPGQGAHEQYF. In DNA form, the CDR3 reads TGTGCCATCAGTGGACCGGGACAGGGGGCCCACGAGCAGTACTTC. The genes are TRBV10-3 and TRBJ2-7; the match to TRBD1 covers 12 bases. V was pared by 4 bases and J by 5 bases, with 6 bases of the junction left unmatched. This CDR3 is 15 amino acids long. The V gene's germline CDR1 is ENHRY and CDR2 SYGVKD.

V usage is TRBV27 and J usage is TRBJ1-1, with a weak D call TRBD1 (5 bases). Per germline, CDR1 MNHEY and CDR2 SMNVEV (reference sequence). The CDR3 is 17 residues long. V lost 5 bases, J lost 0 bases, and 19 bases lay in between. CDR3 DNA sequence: TGTGCCAGCAGTCCCTGGGGCCCGGAACATTTGAACACTGAAGCTTTCTTT. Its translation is CASSPWGPEHLNTEAFF.

The CDR3 DNA follows: TGTGCCAGCAGCTTAGCTAGCCGACAAGAGACCCAGTACTTC. Its translation is CASSLASRQETQYF. The chain employs TRBV7-2 and TRBJ2-5; D is unresolved. Trimming shortened V by 0 bases and J by 2 bases, and 7 bases separated the two germline ends. CDR1 is SGHTA, CDR2 FQGNSA, per germline. The CDR3 is 14 amino acids. The whole variable domain, remainder taken from reference TRBV7-2 and TRBJ2-5, is GAGVSQSPSNKVTEKGKDVELRCDPISGHTALYWYRQSLGQGLEFLIYFQGNSAPDKSGLPSDRFSAERTGGSVSTLTIQRTQQEDSAVYLCASSLASRQETQYFGPGTRLLVL.